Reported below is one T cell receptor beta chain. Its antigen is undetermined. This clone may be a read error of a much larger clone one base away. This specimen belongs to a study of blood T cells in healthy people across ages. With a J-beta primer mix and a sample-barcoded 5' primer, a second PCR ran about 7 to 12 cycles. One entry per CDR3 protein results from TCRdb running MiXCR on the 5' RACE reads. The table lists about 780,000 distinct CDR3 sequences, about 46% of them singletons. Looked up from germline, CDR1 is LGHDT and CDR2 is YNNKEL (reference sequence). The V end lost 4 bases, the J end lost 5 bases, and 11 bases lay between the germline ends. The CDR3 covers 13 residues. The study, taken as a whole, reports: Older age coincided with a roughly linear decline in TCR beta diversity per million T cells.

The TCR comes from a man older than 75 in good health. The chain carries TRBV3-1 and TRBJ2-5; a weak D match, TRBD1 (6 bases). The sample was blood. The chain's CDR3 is CASSPGDWETQYF. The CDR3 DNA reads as TGTGCCAGCAGCCCAGGGGATTGGGAGACCCAGTACTTC.